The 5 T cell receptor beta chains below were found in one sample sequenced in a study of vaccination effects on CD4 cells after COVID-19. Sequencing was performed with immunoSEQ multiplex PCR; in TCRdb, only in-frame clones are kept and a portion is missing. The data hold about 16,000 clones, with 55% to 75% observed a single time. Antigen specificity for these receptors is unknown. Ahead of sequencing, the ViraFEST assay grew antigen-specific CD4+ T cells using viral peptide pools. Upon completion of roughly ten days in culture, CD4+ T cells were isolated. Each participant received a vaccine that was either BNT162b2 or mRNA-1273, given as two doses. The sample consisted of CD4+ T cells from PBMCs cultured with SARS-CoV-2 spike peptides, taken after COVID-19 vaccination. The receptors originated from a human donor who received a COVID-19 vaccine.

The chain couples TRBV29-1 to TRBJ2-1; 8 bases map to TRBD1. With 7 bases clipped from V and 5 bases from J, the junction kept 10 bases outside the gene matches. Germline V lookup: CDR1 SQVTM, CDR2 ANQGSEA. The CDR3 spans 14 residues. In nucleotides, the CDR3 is TGCAGCGCTTCCGGACAGGGTTTAAACAATGAGCAGTTCTTC. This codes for CSASGQGLNNEQFF.

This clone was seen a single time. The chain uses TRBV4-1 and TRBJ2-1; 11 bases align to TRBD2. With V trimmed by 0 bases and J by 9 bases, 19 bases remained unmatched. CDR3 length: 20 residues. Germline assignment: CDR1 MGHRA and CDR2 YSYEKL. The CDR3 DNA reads TGCGCCAGCAGCCAAGATAGAAGGGGGTCGGGACTAGCGGCCCGGGGTGAGCAGTTCTTC. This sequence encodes CASSQDRRGSGLAARGEQFF.

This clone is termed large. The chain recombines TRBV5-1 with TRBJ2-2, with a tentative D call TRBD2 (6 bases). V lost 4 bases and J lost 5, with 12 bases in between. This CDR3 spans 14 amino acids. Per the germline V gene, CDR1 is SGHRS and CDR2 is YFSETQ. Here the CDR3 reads CASSTGTVTGELFF. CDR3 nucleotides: TGCGCCAGCAGCACCGGGACTGTAACCGGGGAGCTGTTTTTT. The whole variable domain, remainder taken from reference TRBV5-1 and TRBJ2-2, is KAGVTQTPRYLIKTRGQQVTLSCSPISGHRSVSWYQQTPGQGLQFLFEYFSETQRNKGNFPGRFSGRQFSNSRSEMNVSTLELGDSALYLCASSTGTVTGELFFGEGSRLTVL.

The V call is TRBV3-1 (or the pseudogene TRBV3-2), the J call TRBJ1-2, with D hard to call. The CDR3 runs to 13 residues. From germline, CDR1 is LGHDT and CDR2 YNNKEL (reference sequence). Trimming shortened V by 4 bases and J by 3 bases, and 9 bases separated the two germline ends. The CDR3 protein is CASSLGPHYGYTF. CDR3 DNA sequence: TGTGCCAGCAGCCTCGGGCCTCACTATGGCTACACCTTC.

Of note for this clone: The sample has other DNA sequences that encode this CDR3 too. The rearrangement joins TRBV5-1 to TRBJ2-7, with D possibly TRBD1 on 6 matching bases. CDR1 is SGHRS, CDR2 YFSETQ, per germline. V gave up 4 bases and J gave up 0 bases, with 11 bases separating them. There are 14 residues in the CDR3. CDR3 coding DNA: TGCGCCAGCAGCCTGACAGGCCTCTCCTACGAGCAGTACTTC. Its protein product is CASSLTGLSYEQYF.